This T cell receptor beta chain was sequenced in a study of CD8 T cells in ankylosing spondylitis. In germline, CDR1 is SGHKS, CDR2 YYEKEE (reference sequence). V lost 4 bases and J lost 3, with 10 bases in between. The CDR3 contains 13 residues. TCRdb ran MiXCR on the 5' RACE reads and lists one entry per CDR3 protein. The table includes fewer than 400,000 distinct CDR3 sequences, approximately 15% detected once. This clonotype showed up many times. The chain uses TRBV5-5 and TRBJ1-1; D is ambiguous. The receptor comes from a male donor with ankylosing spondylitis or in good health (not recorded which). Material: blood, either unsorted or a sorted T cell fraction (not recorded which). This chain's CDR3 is CASSPFPHTEAFF. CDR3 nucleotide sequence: TGTGCCAGCAGCCCTTTCCCTCACACTGAAGCTTTCTTT.